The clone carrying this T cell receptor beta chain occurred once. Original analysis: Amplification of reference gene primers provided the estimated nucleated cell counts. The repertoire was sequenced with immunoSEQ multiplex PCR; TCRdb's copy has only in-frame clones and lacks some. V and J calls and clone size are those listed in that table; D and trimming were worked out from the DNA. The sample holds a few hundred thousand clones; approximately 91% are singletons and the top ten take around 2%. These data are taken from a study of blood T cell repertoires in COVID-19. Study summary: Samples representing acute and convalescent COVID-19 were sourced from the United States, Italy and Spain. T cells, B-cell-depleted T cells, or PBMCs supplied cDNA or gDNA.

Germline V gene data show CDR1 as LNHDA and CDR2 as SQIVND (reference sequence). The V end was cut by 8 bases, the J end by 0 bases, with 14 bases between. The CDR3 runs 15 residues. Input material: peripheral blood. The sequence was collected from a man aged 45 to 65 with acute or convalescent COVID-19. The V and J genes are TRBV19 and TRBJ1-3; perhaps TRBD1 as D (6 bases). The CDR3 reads CASGRGGFSGNTIYF. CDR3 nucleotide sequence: TGTGCCAGTGGGAGGGGGGGGTTCTCTGGAAACACCATATATTTT.